A selection of T cell receptor beta chains follows, all from one sample in a study of lymphopenia after photon versus proton radiotherapy. Clones were sequenced by immunoSEQ multiplex PCR, and TCRdb holds only the in-frame ones, with some missing. The sample has tens of thousands of clones, approximately 84% seen once. Sequences were derived from peripheral blood, sampled from a patient treated with proton-based radiotherapy. The receptors derive from an older woman with pancreatic cancer. Both conserved end residues are part of each CDR3. Each record gives: V gene, D gene, J gene, clone size, CDR3 protein, CDR3 DNA. A D gene is named only where the DNA matches it firmly. Clone size is stated in some rows and not others, as once, few, many or a class when expanded.

TRBV7-3	TRBD2	TRBJ2-1	NA	CASSREPGLAKDKLVHEQFF	TGTGCCAGCAGTCGAGAACCGGGACTAGCGAAAGATAAACTAGTCCATGAGCAGTTCTTC
TRBV18	NA	TRBJ2-1	NA	CASSRTGRDEQFF	TGTGCCAGCTCACGAACAGGGCGGGATGAGCAGTTCTTC
TRBV11-1	TRBD2	TRBJ2-1	NA	CASSPWTSGSLGEQFF	TGTGCCAGCAGCCCCTGGACTAGCGGGTCTCTGGGGGAGCAGTTCTTC
TRBV7-2	TRBD2	TRBJ2-1	NA	CASSLVQGASSGRYNEQFF	TGTGCCAGCAGCTTAGTCCAGGGGGCGTCTAGCGGGAGGTACAATGAGCAGTTCTTC
TRBV2	NA	TRBJ2-3	NA	CASGSLRDADTQCF	TGTGCCAGCGGGAGCTTGCGGGACGCAGATACGCAGTGTTTT
TRBV5-1	NA	TRBJ2-1	NA	CASRGEYNEQFF	TGCGCCAGCAGGGGGGAGTACAATGAGCAGTTCTTC
TRBV5-8	TRBD1	TRBJ1-1	NA	CASSLATGRNTEAFF	TGTGCCAGCAGCTTGGCGACAGGGAGGAACACTGAAGCTTTCTTT
TRBV9	TRBD1	TRBJ1-1	NA	CASSVAYQGANTEAFF	TGTGCCAGCAGCGTAGCTTATCAGGGGGCGAACACTGAAGCTTTCTTT
TRBV21-1	NA	TRBJ1-5	NA	CASSKEQGAQPQHF	TGTGCCAGCAGCAAGGAACAGGGGGCCCAGCCCCAGCATTTT
TRBV28	NA	TRBJ2-7	NA	CASSFKWHEQYF	TGTGCCAGCAGTTTTAAGTGGCACGAGCAGTACTTC
TRBV27	NA	TRBJ2-6	NA	CASRVSTGTSGANVLTF	TGTGCCAGCAGGGTTTCCACAGGGACCTCTGGGGCCAACGTCCTGACTTTC
TRBV27	NA	TRBJ2-1	NA	CASSPSSVNEQFF	TGTGCCAGCAGTCCCTCAAGTGTCAATGAGCAGTTCTTC
TRBV7-9	TRBD1	TRBJ1-2	NA	CASSSGGQEANYGYTF	TGTGCCAGCAGCTCCGGGGGACAGGAAGCTAACTATGGCTACACCTTC
TRBV19	TRBD1	TRBJ2-6	NA	CASSIQGAGANVLTF	TGTGCCAGTAGTATCCAGGGGGCTGGGGCCAACGTCCTGACTTTC
TRBV7-2	NA	TRBJ2-1	NA	CASSLRSNEQFF	TGTGCCAGCAGCTTACGTAGCAATGAGCAGTTCTTC
TRBV18	NA	TRBJ2-1	NA	CASSQLTYNEQFF	TGTGCCAGCTCACAACTGACGTACAATGAGCAGTTCTTC
TRBV9	NA	TRBJ2-4	NA	CASSVGGRVVDKNIQYF	TGTGCCAGCAGCGTAGGTGGGAGAGTTGTTGACAAAAACATTCAGTACTTC
TRBV4-3	TRBD2	TRBJ2-1	NA	CASSQDRGTSADNEQFF	TGCGCCAGCAGCCAAGATAGGGGGACTAGCGCCGACAATGAGCAGTTCTTC
TRBV9	NA	TRBJ2-3	once	CASSARRRGYSTDTQYF	TGTGCCAGCAGCGCCCGTCGCAGGGGATATAGCACAGATACGCAGTATTTT
TRBV21-1	NA	TRBJ2-1	NA	CASSKALGRGEQFF	TGTGCCAGCAGCAAGGCCCTAGGGAGGGGTGAGCAGTTCTTC
TRBV15	NA	TRBJ2-7	NA	CATSASRGPYEQYF	TGTGCCACCAGCGCAAGCAGGGGTCCCTACGAGCAGTACTTC
TRBV10-3	NA	TRBJ2-1	NA	CAISQDLATYNEQFF	TGTGCCATCAGTCAGGACCTAGCAACCTACAATGAGCAGTTCTTC
TRBV7-2	TRBD1	TRBJ1-5	NA	CASSSADRGYNQPQHF	TGCGCCAGCAGCTCCGCCGACAGGGGGTACAATCAGCCCCAGCATTTT
TRBV19	TRBD1	TRBJ2-7	NA	CASSSIWGQPLEQYF	TGTGCCAGTAGCTCAATATGGGGACAGCCCCTCGAGCAGTACTTC
TRBV5-4	NA	TRBJ2-2	NA	CASSFGLSNTGELFF	TGTGCCAGCAGCTTCGGACTATCGAACACCGGGGAGCTGTTTTTT
TRBV5-1	NA	TRBJ2-2	NA	CASSLGRREVAGELFF	TGCGCCAGCAGCTTGGGTCGAAGGGAGGTCGCCGGGGAGCTGTTTTTT